This T cell receptor (beta chain) was sequenced in a study of T cell responses to AZD1222 COVID-19 vaccine. Overall study results and limits: Baseline seropositives among AZD1222 recipients totaled only 5 to 7. Recipients of two AZD1222 doses showed rising Spike-specific TCR breadth and depth. The donor group comprised mostly white British people and more females; the analysis possibly underestimated clonal diversity.

The germline V and J ends were trimmed by 3 bases and 4 bases, with 7 bases remaining between them. The CDR3 runs to 13 residues. Germline CDR1 reads SNHLY; CDR2 reads FYNNEI. Second-dose schedules of about 4 or about 12 weeks were combined. Comments on this clone: The antigen is not known.

This table comes from immunoSEQ multiplex PCR, and its TCRdb copy is limited to in-frame clones, with some not included. The sample gives more than 90,000 clones, roughly 89% of which show up once; 6% to 8% is in the top ten. This receptor was identified in an adult who received the AZD1222 COVID-19 vaccine. The sequences come from peripheral blood, collected 28 days after the second AZD1222 dose. The rearrangement joins TRBV2 to TRBJ2-1; no clear D gene. The CDR3 spells CASSEAPYNEQFF. The DNA of the CDR3 is TGTGCCAGCAGTGAGGCTCCGTACAATGAGCAGTTCTTC.